Listed below are T cell receptor beta chains from one sample, sequenced in a study of blood T cell repertoires in COVID-19. Here immunoSEQ multiplex PCR was the method, and the copy in TCRdb shows in-frame clones only, minus some. The table shows roughly 390,000 clones, with around 85% occurring only once. The sequenced material came from peripheral blood. Source of these receptors: a woman between 18 and 30 years old with acute or convalescent COVID-19. Each CDR3 is given with its conserved first and last residue. D genes are given only for firm matches. Some rows have no size entry. The others give once, few or many, or a class for an expanded clone.

DNA	CDR3	size	V	D	J
TGTGCCAGCAGTGACGGTGGACAGACCACAGATACGCAGTATTTT	CASSDGGQTTDTQYF	NA	TRBV6-4	NA	TRBJ2-3
TGTGCCACCAGTGAGGGGACTCATACGCCCCAGCATTTT	CATSEGTHTPQHF	few	TRBV24-1	NA	TRBJ1-5
TGTGCCAGCAGCCCCAGGGGGCGGCTCTATGGCTACACCTTC	CASSPRGRLYGYTF	NA	TRBV27	TRBD1	TRBJ1-2
TGTGCCAGCAGCTCGGGACTAGCGGGGCGAGGCACCGGGGAGCTGTTTTTT	CASSSGLAGRGTGELFF	NA	TRBV11-2	TRBD2	TRBJ2-2
TGCGCCAGCAGCCAAGCAGACAGGGTTGGCTACACCTTC	CASSQADRVGYTF	NA	TRBV4-1	TRBD1	TRBJ1-2
TGTGCCTGGAGGGTACGCGATGAGCAGTTCTTC	CAWRVRDEQFF	NA	TRBV30	NA	TRBJ2-1
TGTGCCACCAGTGATTTCGGGGGGCCCCACTCCTACAATGAGCAGTTCTTC	CATSDFGGPHSYNEQFF	NA	TRBV24-1	NA	TRBJ2-1
TGTGCCAGCAGCCTACTAGCCTGGGAGACCCAGTACTTC	CASSLLAWETQYF	NA	TRBV4-2	NA	TRBJ2-5
TGTGCCAGCAGCCCCTATAAAACCGGGTGGGACGAGCAGTACTTC	CASSPYKTGWDEQYF	NA	TRBV7-2	NA	TRBJ2-7
TGCAGCGTTGAGCGGGATACTGAAGCTTTCTTT	CSVERDTEAFF	NA	TRBV29-1	NA	TRBJ1-1
TGTGCCAGCCTCACGGACTACGCGGGCGAGCAGTACTTC	CASLTDYAGEQYF	NA	TRBV27	NA	TRBJ2-7
TGTGCCAGCAGCGAGGACAGGGGCGGTGCGTGGGAAAAACTGTTTTTT	CASSEDRGGAWEKLFF	once	TRBV9	TRBD1	TRBJ1-4
TGTGCCACCAGTGACCTGGGACAGGGGGGTTACAATGAGCAGTTCTTC	CATSDLGQGGYNEQFF	few	TRBV24-1	TRBD1	TRBJ2-1
TGTGCCAGCACCGCAGTATCTGGGCTGCCTCACACCGGGGAGCTGTTTTTT	CASTAVSGLPHTGELFF	NA	TRBV28	NA	TRBJ2-2
TGTGCCAGTAGACAGGGCAGGGAAAGGGGTTCACCCCTCCACTTT	CASRQGRERGSPLHF	NA	TRBV19	NA	TRBJ1-6
TGTGCCAGCAGCGTTACCTCGGGATCGAACACCGGGGAGCTGTTTTTT	CASSVTSGSNTGELFF	NA	TRBV9	NA	TRBJ2-2
TGTGCCAGCAGTCTTAGCGTGCGGTCAAACTATGGCTACACCTTC	CASSLSVRSNYGYTF	once	TRBV7-8	NA	TRBJ1-2
TGTGCTAGTGGTTTGGAACTCCTGTCGGATACGCAGTATTTT	CASGLELLSDTQYF	NA	TRBV12-5	NA	TRBJ2-3
TGTGCCACCATCCGGACAGGGGGCCTCGACGAGCAGTACTTC	CATIRTGGLDEQYF	NA	TRBV28	TRBD1	TRBJ2-7
TGCAGCGTTGATTGGGGGGGCGGACAGCCCCAGCATTTT	CSVDWGGGQPQHF	NA	TRBV29-1	NA	TRBJ1-5
TGTGCCACCAGTGATTTCCGACAGGGCAATCAGCCCCAGCATTTT	CATSDFRQGNQPQHF	NA	TRBV24-1	NA	TRBJ1-5
TGTGCCAGCAGCCGACAGGGGGACGAAAAACTGTTTTTT	CASSRQGDEKLFF	NA	TRBV5-8	TRBD1	TRBJ1-4
TGTGCCAGCAGCGGCATAACAGGGGACACTGAAGCTTTCTTT	CASSGITGDTEAFF	once	TRBV9	TRBD1	TRBJ1-1
TGTGCCAGTAGTATAGATTCGGGAGCGGAGACCCAGTACTTC	CASSIDSGAETQYF	NA	TRBV19	NA	TRBJ2-5
TGTGCCAGTAGTATAGACGCGACCCCGGACAGGGACGAGCAGTACTTC	CASSIDATPDRDEQYF	NA	TRBV19	TRBD1	TRBJ2-7
TGTGCCAGCAGCTCGCTTCCCGGGACACCAACCATCCCTAACTATGGCTACACCTTC	CASSSLPGTPTIPNYGYTF	few	TRBV5-5	NA	TRBJ1-2
TGTGCCAGCAGCTCCCTAGCGGGAGGTACCTACAATGAGCAGTTCTTC	CASSSLAGGTYNEQFF	NA	TRBV7-6	TRBD2	TRBJ2-1
TGTGCCAGCAGTTACGCAGGGCCTGGGACTGAAGCTTTCTTT	CASSYAGPGTEAFF	NA	TRBV6-6	NA	TRBJ1-1
TGCAGCGTTGAAGATCGGGGGATTAGCGGGGGGTCCTACGAGCAGTACTTC	CSVEDRGISGGSYEQYF	NA	TRBV29-1	TRBD2	TRBJ2-7
TGTGCCAGCAGCGCAGTTGCGGCTGGAAACACCATATATTTT	CASSAVAAGNTIYF	NA	TRBV2	NA	TRBJ1-3
TGTGCCAGCAGCTTATCTAGTGAGCGGGAGGGAGATCAGTTCTTC	CASSLSSEREGDQFF	few	TRBV7-3	TRBD2	TRBJ2-1
TGTGCCAGCAGTCCCGAGACAGGGTGGGTTTCCGAGCAGTACTTC	CASSPETGWVSEQYF	NA	TRBV6-5	TRBD1	TRBJ2-7
TGTGCCAGCTCGGGGCAGGGGAATGGAAAACTGTTTTTT	CASSGQGNGKLFF	NA	TRBV2	NA	TRBJ1-4
TGCGCCAGCAGCCAAAGGACAGGTTGGGGGACTGAAGCTTTCTTT	CASSQRTGWGTEAFF	NA	TRBV4-1	TRBD1	TRBJ1-1
TGCAGTGCTAGTAAGGGGGATCAGCCCCAGCATTTT	CSASKGDQPQHF	NA	TRBV20-1	NA	TRBJ1-5
TGTGCCAGCACCCGAGAGGACAGTATCGGCGGCTACACCTTC	CASTREDSIGGYTF	NA	TRBV7-9	NA	TRBJ1-2
TGTGCCATCAGTGAACACAGGTCCCTCTACGAGCAGTACTTC	CAISEHRSLYEQYF	NA	TRBV10-3	NA	TRBJ2-7
TGTGCCAGCAGCACCGGGACACAGAACACCGGGGAGCTGTTTTTT	CASSTGTQNTGELFF	NA	TRBV7-8	NA	TRBJ2-2
TGTGCCTGGAGTCGCGGACTAGCGGAACAAGAGACCCAGTACTTC	CAWSRGLAEQETQYF	NA	TRBV30	TRBD2	TRBJ2-5
TGTGCCAGCAGCTCAGGGGGCGACTATGGCTACACCTTC	CASSSGGDYGYTF	NA	TRBV6-5	TRBD1	TRBJ1-2